The next 24 T cell receptor beta chains were all read from a single sample in a study of blood T cell repertoires in COVID-19. Assay used: immunoSEQ multiplex PCR; TCRdb lists only in-frame clones, some missing. The sample lists 250,000 to 300,000 clones; around four fifths were seen once. Sequencing was done on a sample of peripheral blood. All receptors come from a man in his sixties who had recovered from COVID-19.

This rearrangement joins TRBV4-1 to TRBJ2-3; TRBD2 might be the D (6 bases). This CDR3 region has 16 residues. From germline, CDR1 is MGHRA and CDR2 YSYEKL. V was pared by 0 bases and J by 3 bases, with 13 bases between. CDR3 in DNA: TGCGCCAGCAGCCAAGATATGGTAGCGGTTACAGATACGCAGTATTTT. This encodes CASSQDMVAVTDTQYF.

CDR3: CASSPAPPYEQYF. The CDR3 nucleotides are TGTGCCAGCAGCCCGGCACCCCCTTACGAGCAGTACTTC. The chain carries TRBV6-2 or TRBV6-3 and TRBJ2-7; D gene ambiguous. Trimming left V 6 bases short and J 4 bases short, with 13 bases between. The germline V gene has CDR1 MNHEY and CDR2 SVGEGT. This CDR3 has 13 amino acids.

V usage is TRBV7-9 and J usage is TRBJ2-1, with 8 bases matching TRBD2. The CDR3 loop spans 15 amino acids. With 0 bases clipped from V and 6 bases from J, the junction kept 4 bases outside the gene matches. Per germline, CDR1 SEHNR and CDR2 FQNEAQ (reference sequence). CDR3 bases: TGTGCCAGCAGCTTAGCCAGCGGGAGAAGCAATGAGCAGTTCTTC. Translated: CASSLASGRSNEQFF.

The chain links TRBV13 to TRBJ2-1; TRBD2 agrees at 7 bases. Per the germline V gene, CDR1 is PRHDT and CDR2 is FYEKMQ (reference sequence). V was pared by 5 bases and J by 9 bases, with 13 bases of the junction left unmatched. The CDR3 has 15 residues. The DNA for the CDR3 is TGTGCCAGCAGCCGTGGTAAAGGCGGGAGTATTGAGCAGTTCTTC. This codes for CASSRGKGGSIEQFF. The full variable domain, in which reference TRBV13 and TRBJ2-1 provide the parts outside the CDR3, is AAGVIQSPRHLIKEKRETATLKCYPIPRHDTVYWYQQGPGQDPQFLISFYEKMQSDKGSIPDRFSAQQFSDYHSELNMSSLELGDSALYFCASSRGKGGSIEQFFGPGTRLTVL.

The chain carries TRBV7-2 and TRBJ2-2, with a weak D call TRBD2 (6 bases). CDR1 and CDR2 from the germline V gene are SGHTA and FQGNSA. Between the trimmed V and J ends, which lost 6 bases and 7 bases, there was a span of 15 bases. This CDR3 is built from 14 residues. CDR3 protein: CASRRTISSGELFF. The CDR3, as DNA: TGTGCCAGCAGGAGGACTATTTCAAGCGGGGAGCTGTTTTTT.

The V gene is TRBV6-4, the J gene TRBJ2-1; 11 positions match TRBD1. This CDR3 is built from 15 residues. The trim removed 6 bases at V and 4 bases at J, leaving 5 bases unmatched. Germline V CDR1 and CDR2: MRHNA, SNTAGT. The CDR3 spells CASSRGTGGYNEQFF. CDR3 DNA: TGTGCCAGCAGCCGCGGGACAGGGGGGTACAATGAGCAGTTCTTC.

The CDR3 nucleotides read TGTGCCAGCTCACCAACGAGAAACCAAGAGACCCAGTACTTC. Amino acid sequence: CASSPTRNQETQYF. The chain is built from TRBV18 and TRBJ2-5; no firm D call. Trimming left V 2 bases short and J 0 bases short, with 7 bases between. CDR3 length equals 14 residues. Germline V gene data show CDR1 as KGHSH and CDR2 as LQKENI.

The V and J genes are TRBV18 and TRBJ2-7; 8 bases fit TRBD2. Germline lookup yields CDR1 KGHSH and CDR2 LQKENI. The ends lost 2 bases at V and 6 bases at J; junction bases unmatched: 15. CDR3 length equals 17 residues. The DNA of the CDR3 is TGTGCCAGCTCACCATCCCTTAGCGGGGAGCGTTCCGCCGAGCAGTACTTC. Translation: CASSPSLSGERSAEQYF.

The chain uses TRBV5-5 and TRBJ2-7, with 7 bases aligning to TRBD2. With V trimmed by 2 bases and J by 0 bases, 11 bases remained unmatched. Looked up from germline, CDR1 is SGHKS and CDR2 is YYEKEE (reference sequence). CDR3 length equals 17 residues. The CDR3 DNA is TGTGCCAGCAGCTTTTACTTTGCTAGCGGCTTCTCCTACGAGCAGTACTTC. Translating it yields CASSFYFASGFSYEQYF.

The J gene is TRBJ2-1, the V gene TRBV5-1, with 7 bases that match TRBD2. Germline-derived CDR1 and CDR2 are SGHRS and YFSETQ. The CDR3 covers 14 residues. With 5 bases clipped from V and 7 bases from J, the junction kept 9 bases outside the gene matches. The CDR3 loop reads CASRGGRASNEQFF. The CDR3 nucleotides read TGCGCCAGCAGGGGAGGGAGGGCCTCAAATGAGCAGTTCTTC.

The chain couples TRBV10-1 to TRBJ2-1; 9 bases are a match to TRBD1. There are 17 residues in the CDR3. After removal of 2 bases from V and 8 bases from J, the junction contained 13 bases not matched to a gene. Germline V gene sequence: CDR1 WNHNN, CDR2 SYGVQD (reference sequence). The CDR3 protein is CASSERDRVFRHDEQFF. The CDR3 DNA sequence: TGCGCCAGCAGTGAGAGGGACAGGGTGTTTCGGCACGATGAGCAGTTCTTC.

The rearrangement uses TRBV6-6 and TRBJ2-1; 8 bases align to TRBD2. Unmatched junction bases numbered 7, after V lost 5 bases and J lost 4 bases. The CDR3 loop spans 15 amino acids. The germline V gene has CDR1 MNHNY and CDR2 SVGAGI (reference sequence). The CDR3 DNA reads as TGTGCCAGCAGTGCGGCAGCGGGAGCTTACAATGAGCAGTTCTTC. Its protein product is CASSAAAGAYNEQFF.

V and J are TRBV11-2 and TRBJ1-2; TRBD1 matches at 8 bases. The CDR3 runs 14 residues. V was clipped by 6 bases and J by 2 bases; unmatched bases: 5. Germline assignment: CDR1 SGHAT and CDR2 FQNNGV. CDR3 sequence reads: CASSPTGGNYGYTF. CDR3 nucleotides: TGTGCCAGCAGTCCCACAGGGGGAAACTATGGCTACACCTTC.

The table lists this clone with a count of one. The chain recombines TRBV4-2 with TRBJ1-3; 8 bases are shared with TRBD1. Per the germline V gene, CDR1 is LGHNA and CDR2 is YNFKEQ. The CDR3 has 16 amino acids. The ends lost 1 base at V and 4 bases at J; junction bases unmatched: 6. CDR3 region: CASSQAPGTGGNTIYF. Here the CDR3 DNA reads TGTGCCAGCAGCCAAGCCCCCGGGACAGGAGGAAACACCATATATTTT.

This clone was seen a handful of times. The chain joins TRBV6-6 to TRBJ2-7, with TRBD2 identical over 8 bases. The CDR3 totals 13 residues. The V gene end was trimmed by 7 bases and the J gene end by 1 base; junction bases not matched to a gene: 3. Germline V lookup: CDR1 MNHNY, CDR2 SVGAGI (reference sequence). The DNA of the CDR3 is TGTGCCAGCACACCTAGCGGGTCCTACGAGCAGTACTTC. Translation: CASTPSGSYEQYF.

The J gene is TRBJ1-1, the V gene TRBV27, with D uncertain. The ends were cut back, 3 bases at V and 12 bases at J, with 17 bases in the middle. Germline lookup yields CDR1 MNHEY and CDR2 SMNVEV (reference sequence). The CDR3 sequence is 13 residues long. CDR3 DNA sequence: TGTGCCAGCAGTTTCCCCGACCGTGTGACAACTTTCTTT. Encoded protein: CASSFPDRVTTFF.

The rearrangement joins TRBV5-4 to TRBJ2-7, with 7 bases fitting TRBD2. The junction had 10 bases not matched to a gene; V was cut back by 7 bases and J by 0 bases. This CDR3 region has 15 residues. From germline, CDR1 is SGHNT and CDR2 YYREEE (reference sequence). CDR3 in amino acids: CASAWGGASSYEQYF. The CDR3 DNA reads TGTGCCAGCGCATGGGGGGGAGCGAGCTCCTACGAGCAGTACTTC.

The chain is built from TRBV6-5 and TRBJ2-7, with 10 bases aligning to TRBD2. From germline, CDR1 is MNHEY and CDR2 SVGAGI. Germline trimming cut 6 bases from V and 1 base from J; bases unmatched to any gene: 6. The CDR3 contains 15 residues. The CDR3: CASRDMGLASYEQYF. The CDR3 DNA follows: TGTGCCAGCAGAGACATGGGACTAGCGTCCTACGAGCAGTACTTC.

The chain combines TRBV3-1 (or the pseudogene TRBV3-2) with TRBJ2-6, with 8 nucleotides matching TRBD1. This CDR3 is 19 amino acids long. CDR1 LGHDT and CDR2 YNNKEL come from the germline V gene (reference sequence). V shed 0 bases and J 1 base; nucleotides not matched to a gene: 8. The CDR3 protein is CASSQDLRQGFSGANVLTF. As DNA, the CDR3 is TGTGCCAGCAGCCAAGATCTTAGACAGGGGTTTTCTGGGGCCAACGTCCTGACTTTC.

The chain recombines TRBV7-9 with TRBJ2-1; 10 positions match TRBD1. The CDR3 loop spans 15 amino acids. CDR1 is SEHNR and CDR2 is FQNEAQ in the germline V gene (reference sequence). The junction had 10 bases not matched to a gene; V was cut back by 5 bases and J by 9 bases. The CDR3, as DNA: TGTGCCAGCAGCATAAAGACAGGGGGCGAATCTGAGCAGTTCTTC. Translating gives CASSIKTGGESEQFF.

This rearrangement joins TRBV19 to TRBJ1-5, with 7 bases identical to TRBD1. Germline V gives CDR1 LNHDA, CDR2 SQIVND (reference sequence). After removal of 7 bases from V and 0 bases from J, the junction contained 9 bases not matched to a gene. The CDR3 spans 16 residues. In nucleotides, the CDR3 is TGTGCCAGTACCGTGGGACAGATATATAGCAATCAGCCCCAGCATTTT. Translating gives CASTVGQIYSNQPQHF. The whole variable domain, filled in from reference TRBV19 and TRBJ1-5, reads DGGITQSPKYLFRKEGQNVTLSCEQNLNHDAMYWYRQDPGQGLRLIYYSQIVNDFQKGDIAEGYSVSREKKESFPLTVTSAQKNPTAFYLCASTVGQIYSNQPQHFGDGTRLSIL.

The chain is built from TRBV10-1 and TRBJ2-7; weak D call: TRBD2 (6 bases). The CDR3 is made up of 19 amino acids. CDR1 is WNHNN, CDR2 SYGVQD, per germline (reference sequence). V lost 0 bases and J lost 0, with 21 bases in between. CDR3: CASSESIRGSAGSSYEQYF. In DNA form, the CDR3 reads TGCGCCAGCAGTGAGTCCATTCGGGGGTCGGCGGGGAGCTCCTACGAGCAGTACTTC.

V and J are TRBV4-2 and TRBJ2-2; no clear D. This CDR3 has 14 residues. V was clipped by 0 bases and J by 4 bases, with 6 bases between them. Per the germline V gene, CDR1 is LGHNA and CDR2 is YNFKEQ. The CDR3 spells CASSQELSTGELFF. CDR3 bases: TGTGCCAGCAGCCAAGAATTGAGCACCGGGGAGCTGTTTTTT.

J is TRBJ2-7 and V is TRBV7-9, with TRBD1 identical over 7 bases. The CDR3 contains 14 residues. Germline CDR1 reads SEHNR; CDR2 reads FQNEAQ (reference sequence). The V and J ends lost 5 bases and 2 bases, in that order; junction bases with no gene match: 6. The CDR3 coding sequence is TGTGCCAGCAGCGCTACAGGGGCAACCTACGAGCAGTACTTC. It specifies CASSATGATYEQYF. The entire variable domain, with the rest obtained from reference TRBV7-9 and TRBJ2-7, is as follows: DTGVSQNPRHKITKRGQNVTFRCDPISEHNRLYWYRQTLGQGPEFLTYFQNEAQLEKSRLLSDRFSAERPKGSFSTLEIQRTEQGDSAMYLCASSATGATYEQYFGPGTRLTVT.